These T cell receptor beta chains were read from a single sample in a study of T cell repertoires in cytomegalovirus infection. TCRdb ran MiXCR on the reads and lists one entry per CDR3 protein. Of some 390,000 distinct CDR3 sequences listed, around a sixth are singletons. Sample: PBMCs. All receptors derive from a human donor in good health (CMV status not recorded). Some clones in this sample may be carry-over from other donors' samples. Each CDR3 is given with its conserved first and last residue. A D gene is named only where the DNA matches it firmly. Size tells how often a clone was seen (once, few, many) or the class of an expanded clone, and some rows leave it out.

J,size,D,V,CDR3,DNA
TRBJ1-1,few,.,TRBV6-5,CASSYWRSGTPEAFF,TGTGCCAGCAGTTACTGGAGGTCGGGGACACCTGAAGCTTTCTTT
TRBJ2-5,many,.,TRBV25-1,CASSEAIQETQYF,TGTGCCAGCAGTGAGGCGATCCAAGAGACCCAGTACTTC
TRBJ1-6,.,.,TRBV2,CASRSQGNSPLHF,TGTGCCAGCAGATCTCAGGGGAATTCACCCCTCCACTTT
TRBJ1-1,many,TRBD1,TRBV6-5,CASSYRTGSIGSEAFF,TGTGCCAGCAGTTACCGGACAGGCAGTATTGGATCTGAAGCTTTCTTT
TRBJ1-5,few,TRBD1,TRBV5-5,CASSRTGVPQPQHF,TGTGCCAGCAGTCGGACAGGTGTGCCTCAGCCCCAGCATTTT
TRBJ2-2,few,.,TRBV6-6,CASSYLSLIGGELFF,TGTGCCAGCAGTTACTTATCCCTTATAGGCGGGGAGCTGTTTTTT
TRBJ1-2,few,TRBD1,TRBV10-3,CAIRGTGVDYGYTF,TGTGCCATCAGGGGCACAGGGGTGGACTATGGCTACACCTTC
TRBJ2-1,few,.,TRBV9,CASSVGDYNEQFF,TGTGCCAGCAGCGTAGGGGATTACAATGAGCAGTTCTTC
TRBJ1-5,few,.,TRBV27,CASSLRGGRGFNQPQHF,TGTGCCAGCAGTTTAAGGGGGGGTCGGGGCTTTAATCAGCCCCAGCATTTT
TRBJ2-1,.,.,TRBV5-6,CASSFAPTGAYNEQFF,TGTGCCAGCAGCTTTGCCCCAACGGGAGCCTACAATGAGCAGTTCTTC
TRBJ2-5,.,TRBD2,TRBV20-1,CSALQLAGGLMETQYF,TGCAGTGCTCTACAACTAGCGGGGGGGCTCATGGAGACCCAGTACTTC
TRBJ2-3,many,TRBD2,TRBV7-2,CASSLYPSGLSTDTQYF,TGTGCCAGCAGCCTCTACCCTAGCGGACTTTCCACAGATACGCAGTATTTT
TRBJ2-3,many,.,TRBV28,CASSPPDRLTDTQYF,TGTGCCAGCAGTCCACCCGACAGACTCACAGATACGCAGTATTTT
TRBJ2-1,.,.,TRBV7-2,CASSLGGLPRDEQFF,TGTGCCAGCAGCTTAGGGGGACTGCCCAGGGATGAGCAGTTCTTC
TRBJ2-2,.,.,TRBV14,CASSQVPGELFF,TGTGCCAGCAGCCAGGTGCCCGGGGAGCTGTTTTTT
TRBJ2-5,many,.,TRBV7-2,CASSLVPQEETQYF,TGTGCCAGCAGCTTAGTCCCGCAGGAGGAGACCCAGTACTTC
TRBJ2-1,few,.,TRBV11-2,CASSLEDGGEQFF,TGTGCCAGCAGCTTAGAGGACGGGGGTGAGCAGTTCTTC
TRBJ2-3,.,.,TRBV7-2,CASSLVFTADTQYF,TGTGCCAGCAGCTTAGTCTTCACGGCAGATACGCAGTATTTT
TRBJ1-6,many,.,TRBV5-6,CASSFRESPLHF,TGTGCCAGCAGCTTTAGAGAGTCACCCCTCCACTTT
TRBJ2-3,.,TRBD2,TRBV6-5,CASSPREGRADTQYF,TGTGCCAGCAGTCCACGGGAGGGCCGGGCAGATACGCAGTATTTT
TRBJ1-1,many,.,TRBV12-3/TRBV12-4,CASSFGQGGNEAFF,TGTGCCAGCAGTTTCGGGCAGGGTGGGAATGAAGCTTTCTTT
TRBJ2-7,many,.,TRBV7-2,CASSSGGSSEQYF,TGTGCCAGCAGCTCCGGAGGGTCCTCGGAGCAGTACTTC
TRBJ2-1,few,.,TRBV6-4,CASSDRDEQFF,TGTGCCAGCAGTGACAGGGATGAGCAGTTCTTC
TRBJ2-5,.,.,TRBV27,CASSKRGWETQYF,TGTGCCAGCAGCAAAAGGGGCTGGGAGACCCAGTACTTC
TRBJ1-1,.,.,TRBV18,CASSRGPTSNTEAFF,TGTGCCAGCTCACGCGGACCGACTTCGAACACTGAAGCTTTCTTT
TRBJ1-1,.,.,TRBV20-1,CSARGGARQNTEAFF,TGCAGTGCTAGAGGCGGAGCCAGACAGAACACTGAAGCTTTCTTT
TRBJ2-1,many,TRBD1,TRBV6-1,CASSPGQGNEQFF,TGTGCCAGCAGTCCGGGACAGGGGAATGAGCAGTTCTTC
TRBJ2-7,few,.,TRBV7-4,CASSSTAKFYEQYF,TGTGCCAGCAGCTCGACAGCCAAATTCTACGAGCAGTACTTC
TRBJ2-1,.,TRBD1,TRBV7-9,CASSLADRTGYFYNEQFF,TGTGCCAGCAGCTTAGCGGATAGGACAGGTTATTTTTACAATGAGCAGTTCTTC
TRBJ2-3,many,.,TRBV7-2,CASSFADYTDTQYF,TGTGCCAGCAGCTTTGCGGACTACACAGATACGCAGTATTTT
TRBJ2-3,.,.,TRBV12-3/TRBV12-4,CASSSTPRGAQYF,TGTGCCAGCAGTTCAACCCCGAGGGGGGCGCAGTATTTT
TRBJ1-6,few,TRBD1,TRBV6-1,CASRRGGESPLHF,TGTGCCAGCAGGCGAGGGGGCGAGTCACCCCTCCACTTT
TRBJ1-5,.,TRBD1,TRBV2,CASRNPGGSNQPQHF,TGTGCCAGCCGCAACCCAGGGGGTAGCAATCAGCCCCAGCATTTT
TRBJ2-5,.,.,TRBV7-2,CASSLAIQVQGGQYF,TGTGCCAGCAGCTTAGCGATTCAGGTCCAAGGGGGCCAGTACTTC
TRBJ2-3,many,TRBD2,TRBV7-2,CASSSSGGTDTQYF,TGTGCCAGCAGCTCTAGCGGGGGCACAGATACGCAGTATTTT
TRBJ2-7,.,.,TRBV10-3,CAISDDQAAYEQYF,TGTGCCATCAGTGACGACCAAGCCGCCTACGAGCAGTACTTC
TRBJ1-6,many,.,TRBV7-2,CASSLRGIRSPLHF,TGTGCCAGCAGCTTGAGGGGGATCCGGTCACCCCTCCACTTT
TRBJ2-5,once,TRBD2,TRBV20-1,CSATGLAGSNLQETQYF,TGCAGTGCTACGGGACTAGCGGGTTCCAACCTCCAAGAGACCCAGTACTTC
TRBJ1-2,.,TRBD1,TRBV7-9,CASSFGQGGNGYTF,TGTGCCAGCAGCTTCGGACAGGGAGGGAATGGCTACACCTTC
TRBJ1-2,few,TRBD1,TRBV27,CASRAGQGTRGYTF,TGTGCCAGCAGGGCCGGACAGGGGACTCGGGGCTACACCTTC
TRBJ1-6,few,.,TRBV12-3/TRBV12-4,CASRGDNSPLHF,TGTGCCAGCCGAGGTGATAATTCACCCCTCCACTTT
TRBJ2-7,many,.,TRBV7-2,CASSPQVGYEQYF,TGTGCCAGCAGCCCCCAGGTTGGATACGAGCAGTACTTC
TRBJ2-5,few,.,TRBV19,CASSVALASGRETQYF,TGTGCCAGTTCAGTAGCCCTAGCGTCGGGGAGAGAGACCCAGTACTTC
TRBJ1-5,.,.,TRBV20-1,CSAGGGGNQPQHF,TGCAGTGCTGGTGGGGGTGGGAATCAGCCCCAGCATTTT
TRBJ1-2,many,.,TRBV7-2,CASSLDHGNYGYTF,TGTGCCAGCAGCTTAGACCACGGAAACTATGGCTACACCTTC
TRBJ1-2,.,TRBD1,TRBV12-3/TRBV12-4,CASRGTGDYGYTF,TGTGCCAGCAGAGGGACAGGGGACTATGGCTACACCTTC
TRBJ1-1,.,.,TRBV5-1,CASSLMSGTEAFF,TGCGCCAGCAGCTTGATGTCGGGGACTGAAGCTTTCTTT
TRBJ1-2,.,.,TRBV30,CAWSTDDDGYTF,TGTGCCTGGAGTACGGACGATGATGGCTACACCTTC
TRBJ1-2,.,TRBD1,TRBV5-5,CASSSGTAAYGYTF,TGTGCCAGCAGCTCAGGGACAGCTGCTTATGGCTACACCTTC
TRBJ1-1,many,TRBD1,TRBV28,CATRQGGMNTEAFF,TGTGCCACCAGACAGGGGGGGATGAACACTGAAGCTTTCTTT
TRBJ2-7,.,TRBD2,TRBV25-1,CASSGLAGATPSYEQYF,TGTGCCAGCAGTGGTCTGGCGGGAGCCACCCCTTCCTACGAGCAGTACTTC
TRBJ2-1,.,TRBD2,TRBV10-3,CAIRGTSGSEEQFF,TGTGCCATCAGGGGGACTAGCGGGAGTGAAGAGCAGTTCTTC
TRBJ2-5,many,.,TRBV7-2,CASSLDSPETQYF,TGTGCCAGCAGCTTAGACAGTCCCGAGACCCAGTACTTC
TRBJ2-1,.,.,TRBV4-1,CASSQEATLSNEQFF,TGCGCCAGCAGCCAAGAGGCAACCCTTAGTAATGAGCAGTTCTTC
TRBJ1-5,many,.,TRBV7-6,CASSPLGEMVFNQPQHF,TGTGCCAGCAGCCCATTAGGGGAAATGGTTTTCAATCAGCCCCAGCATTTT
TRBJ2-5,few,TRBD2,TRBV19,CASSIRGLAGFQETQYF,TGTGCCAGTAGTATCCGAGGACTAGCGGGATTCCAAGAGACCCAGTACTTC
TRBJ2-3,many,TRBD2,TRBV7-2,CASSLRAGALTDTQYF,TGTGCCAGCAGCTTAAGGGCGGGAGCGCTCACAGATACGCAGTATTTT